Shown below are 9 T cell receptor beta chains from a single sample sequenced in a study of beta chain features in type 1 diabetes. Expressed TCRB transcripts got sequenced, as all isolated RNA was reverse transcribed. Assay used: immunoSEQ multiplex PCR; TCRdb lists only in-frame clones, some missing. Here the sample spans a few hundred thousand clones, 8% to 13% being singletons. The sequenced material came from naive CD4+ T cells from blood. These TCRs come from a woman in her 30s in good health.

The chain uses TRBV6-6 and TRBJ2-3, with TRBD1 matching over 8 bases. CDR3 length: 14 residues. Looked up from germline, CDR1 is MNHNY and CDR2 is SVGAGI (reference sequence). Trimming at V came to 6 bases and at J to 4 bases, leaving 6 bases not matched to a gene. CDR3 nucleotides: TGTGCCAGCAGCCTAGGACAGGGAGCAGATACGCAGTATTTT. This gives the protein CASSLGQGADTQYF.

This clone was counted only a few times. This chain links TRBV7-3 with TRBJ2-5; TRBD2 is a possible D gene (6 bases). Between the trimmed V and J ends, which lost 5 bases and 2 bases, there was a span of 15 bases. Germline CDR1 is SGHTA and CDR2 is FQGTGA. The CDR3 extends over 15 amino acids. CDR3 nucleotide sequence: TGTGCCAGCAGCAAAGGGGCGGGGCGGCAAGAGACCCAGTACTTC. It encodes CASSKGAGRQETQYF.

The chain couples TRBV9 to TRBJ2-7, with 9 positions matching TRBD1. The CDR3 runs to 15 residues. CDR1 and CDR2 from the germline V gene are SGDLS and YYNGEE. The trim removed 0 bases at V and 3 bases at J, leaving 4 bases unmatched. CDR3 region: CASSVGGQGRYEQYF. The CDR3 coding sequence is TGTGCCAGCAGCGTAGGAGGACAGGGGCGCTACGAGCAGTACTTC.

This clone turned up a few times. J is TRBJ2-5 and V is TRBV18; 7 bases are a match to TRBD1. The CDR3 sequence is 15 residues long. The V gene end was trimmed by 3 bases and the J gene end by 3 bases; junction bases not matched to a gene: 7. Germline values: CDR1 KGHSH, CDR2 LQKENI. The CDR3 DNA reads as TGTGCCAGCTCACCTACGACAGGGACAGAAGAGACCCAGTACTTC. Translated: CASSPTTGTEETQYF.

This clone was recorded a few times. V gene TRBV9 combines with J gene TRBJ1-1; D might be TRBD1 (6 bases). Germline V gene lookup returns CDR1 SGDLS and CDR2 YYNGEE. Deletions cut 0 bases from V and 4 bases from J, with 7 bases between. The CDR3 contains 13 residues. CDR3 in DNA: TGTGCCAGCAGCGTAGTGGGGGCCACTGAAGCTTTCTTT. This codes for CASSVVGATEAFF.

This clone was found a few times. The chain uses TRBV30 and TRBJ2-5; TRBD2 agrees at 10 bases. CDR3 length: 14 residues. Trimming removed 0 bases from V and 4 bases from J; junction bases left unmatched: 2. The germline V gene encodes CDR1 GTSNPN and CDR2 SVGIG (reference sequence). CDR3 DNA: TGTGCCTGGAGTGTTCCTAGCGGGAGAGAGACCCAGTACTTC. Its translation is CAWSVPSGRETQYF.

In this sample, this clone turned up a few times. The chain has TRBV18 and TRBJ2-1; D uncertain. Germline V gives CDR1 KGHSH, CDR2 LQKENI. This CDR3 contains 17 residues. V was shortened by 4 bases and J by 0 bases, with 16 bases between the two germline ends. The CDR3: CASSHSPSGLSYNEQFF. CDR3 sequence (DNA): TGTGCCAGCTCACACTCCCCTTCTGGGCTCTCCTACAATGAGCAGTTCTTC.

This clone turned up a few times. The V call is TRBV25-1, the J call TRBJ2-3; 9 nucleotides align to TRBD2. CDR3 size: 17 residues. Germline loops: CDR1 MGHDK, CDR2 SYGVNS. The J segment lost 7 bases and the V segment lost 5 bases, leaving 16 bases of the junction unmatched. CDR3 protein: CASSPVAGVSLANTQYF. CDR3 bases: TGTGCCAGCAGTCCCGTAGCGGGAGTTAGTTTAGCAAATACGCAGTATTTT.

This clone has only one observation. The V call is TRBV21-1, the J call TRBJ2-7; the tabulated D call, TRBD1, remains unverified against the DNA. TRBV21-1 is a listed pseudogene. The CDR3 length is 22 residues. CDR3 residues: CASSQNSLRDRGTSESSYEQYF. CDR3 DNA: TGTGCCAGCAGCCAAAATTCGCTAAGGGACAGGGGGACTAGCGAGAGTTCCTACGAGCAGTACTTC.